The present T cell receptor beta chain was sequenced within a study of blood T cell repertoires in COVID-19. In the study overall: Acute and convalescent COVID-19 specimens originated in the United States, Italy and Spain. Nucleic acid was either cDNA or gDNA, and it came from T cells, B-cell-depleted T cells, or PBMCs.

The germline V gene encodes CDR1 LGHDT and CDR2 YNNKEL (reference sequence). Losses at the gene ends were 4 bases for V and 3 bases for J; bases not matched to a gene: 4. The CDR3 length is 15 residues. Original data processing: Estimation of nucleated cell counts relied on the amplification of reference gene primers. Method: immunoSEQ multiplex PCR; TCRdb's copy keeps in-frame clones and lacks some. D and trimming were read from the DNA, whereas the V and J calls and clone size are those reported in that table. This table has some 220,000 clones, about 83% appearing once. This clone was recorded only once.

This receptor was taken from a man in his fifties or sixties with acute or convalescent COVID-19. The sequenced sample consisted of peripheral blood. The chain has TRBV3-1 (or the pseudogene TRBV3-2) and TRBJ2-1; 9 bases match TRBD2. The CDR3 DNA reads as TGTGCCAGCAGCCCAGCGGGAGGTAACTACAATGAGCAGTTCTTC. Translation: CASSPAGGNYNEQFF.